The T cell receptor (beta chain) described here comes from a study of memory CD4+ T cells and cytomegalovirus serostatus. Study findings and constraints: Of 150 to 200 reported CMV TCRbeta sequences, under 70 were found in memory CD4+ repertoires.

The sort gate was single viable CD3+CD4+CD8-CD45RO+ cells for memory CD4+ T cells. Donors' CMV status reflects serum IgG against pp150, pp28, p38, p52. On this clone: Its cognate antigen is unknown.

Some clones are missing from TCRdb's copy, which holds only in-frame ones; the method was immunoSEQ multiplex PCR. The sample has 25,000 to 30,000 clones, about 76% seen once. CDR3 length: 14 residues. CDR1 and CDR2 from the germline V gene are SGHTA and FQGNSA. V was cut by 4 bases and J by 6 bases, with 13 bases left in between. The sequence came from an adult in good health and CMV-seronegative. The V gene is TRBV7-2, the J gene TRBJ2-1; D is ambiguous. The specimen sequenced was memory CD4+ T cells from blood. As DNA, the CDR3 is TGTGCCAGCAGCTCCGGCCAAAACGTCAATGAGCAGTTCTTC. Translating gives CASSSGQNVNEQFF.